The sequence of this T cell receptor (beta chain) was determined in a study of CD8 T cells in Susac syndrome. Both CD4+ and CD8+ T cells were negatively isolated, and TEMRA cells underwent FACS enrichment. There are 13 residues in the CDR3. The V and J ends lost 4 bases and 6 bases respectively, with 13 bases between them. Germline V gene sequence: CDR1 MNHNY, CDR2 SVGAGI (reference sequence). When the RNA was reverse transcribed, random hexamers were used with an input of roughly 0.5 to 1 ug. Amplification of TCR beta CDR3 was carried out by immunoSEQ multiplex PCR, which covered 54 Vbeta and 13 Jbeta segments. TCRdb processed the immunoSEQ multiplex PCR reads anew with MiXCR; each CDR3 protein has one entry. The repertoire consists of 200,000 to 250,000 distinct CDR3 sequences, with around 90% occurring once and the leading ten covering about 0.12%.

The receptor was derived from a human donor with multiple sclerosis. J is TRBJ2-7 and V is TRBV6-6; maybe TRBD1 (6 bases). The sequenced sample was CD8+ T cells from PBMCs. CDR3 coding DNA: TGTGCCAGCAGTTCCCCACAGGGACGCGAGCAGTACTTC. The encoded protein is CASSSPQGREQYF.